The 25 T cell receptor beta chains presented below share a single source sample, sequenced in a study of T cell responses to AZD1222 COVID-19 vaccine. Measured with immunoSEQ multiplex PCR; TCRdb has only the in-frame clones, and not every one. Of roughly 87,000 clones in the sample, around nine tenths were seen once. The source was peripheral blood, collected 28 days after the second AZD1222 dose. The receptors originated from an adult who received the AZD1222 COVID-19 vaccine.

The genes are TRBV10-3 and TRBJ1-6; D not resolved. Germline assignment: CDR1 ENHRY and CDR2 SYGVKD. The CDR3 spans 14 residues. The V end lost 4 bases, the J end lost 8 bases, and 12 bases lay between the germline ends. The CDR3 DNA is TGTGCCATCAGTGGGACCGGAAGGGATTCACCCCTCCACTTT. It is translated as CAISGTGRDSPLHF.

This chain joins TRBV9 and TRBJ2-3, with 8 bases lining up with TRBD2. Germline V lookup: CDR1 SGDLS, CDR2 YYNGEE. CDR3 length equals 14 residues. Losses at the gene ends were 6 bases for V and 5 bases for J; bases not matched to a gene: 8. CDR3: CASTPGGKRDTQYF. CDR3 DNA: TGTGCCAGCACCCCGGGGGGGAAGAGAGATACGCAGTATTTT.

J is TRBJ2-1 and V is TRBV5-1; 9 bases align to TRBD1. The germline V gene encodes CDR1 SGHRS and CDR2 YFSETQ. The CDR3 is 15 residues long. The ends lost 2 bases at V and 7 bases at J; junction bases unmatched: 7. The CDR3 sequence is CASSFSGTGQNEQFF. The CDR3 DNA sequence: TGCGCCAGCAGCTTTTCCGGGACAGGGCAGAATGAGCAGTTCTTC.

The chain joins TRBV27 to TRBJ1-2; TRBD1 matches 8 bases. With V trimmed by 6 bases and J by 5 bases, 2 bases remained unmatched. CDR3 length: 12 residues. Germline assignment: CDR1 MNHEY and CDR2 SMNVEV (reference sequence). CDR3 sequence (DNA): TGTGCCAGCAGGGACAGGGAGTATGGCTACACCTTC. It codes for CASRDREYGYTF.

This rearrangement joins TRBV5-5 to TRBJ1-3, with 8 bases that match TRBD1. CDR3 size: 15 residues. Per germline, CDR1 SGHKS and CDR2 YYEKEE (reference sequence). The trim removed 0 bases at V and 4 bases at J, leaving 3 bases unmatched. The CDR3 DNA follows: TGTGCCAGCAGCTTGGGAGGGACAGGAGGAAACACCATATATTTT. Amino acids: CASSLGGTGGNTIYF.

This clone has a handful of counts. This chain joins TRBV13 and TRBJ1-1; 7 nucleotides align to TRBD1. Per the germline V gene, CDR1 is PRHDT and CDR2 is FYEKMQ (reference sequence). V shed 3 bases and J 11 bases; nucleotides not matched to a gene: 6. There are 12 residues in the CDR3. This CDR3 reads CASSFVQGVAFF. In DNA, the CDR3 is TGTGCCAGCAGCTTCGTTCAGGGGGTCGCTTTCTTT.

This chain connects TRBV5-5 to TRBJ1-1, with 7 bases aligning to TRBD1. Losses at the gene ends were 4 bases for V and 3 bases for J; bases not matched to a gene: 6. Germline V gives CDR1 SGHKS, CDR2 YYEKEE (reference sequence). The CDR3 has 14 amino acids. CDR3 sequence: CASSRDSRDTEAFF. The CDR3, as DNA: TGTGCCAGCAGCAGGGACAGCAGAGACACTGAAGCTTTCTTT.

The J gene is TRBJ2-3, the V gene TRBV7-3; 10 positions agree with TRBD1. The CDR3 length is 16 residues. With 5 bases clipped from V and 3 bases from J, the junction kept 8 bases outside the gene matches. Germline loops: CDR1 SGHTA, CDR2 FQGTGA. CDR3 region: CASSAAGTGVTDTQYF. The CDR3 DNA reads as TGTGCCAGCAGCGCAGCCGGGACAGGGGTAACAGATACGCAGTATTTT.

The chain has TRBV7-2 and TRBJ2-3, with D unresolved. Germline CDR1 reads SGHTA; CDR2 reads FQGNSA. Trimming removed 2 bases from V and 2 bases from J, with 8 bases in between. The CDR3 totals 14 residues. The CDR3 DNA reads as TGTGCCAGCAGCTTAAGAGGAGTCACAGATACGCAGTATTTT. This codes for CASSLRGVTDTQYF.

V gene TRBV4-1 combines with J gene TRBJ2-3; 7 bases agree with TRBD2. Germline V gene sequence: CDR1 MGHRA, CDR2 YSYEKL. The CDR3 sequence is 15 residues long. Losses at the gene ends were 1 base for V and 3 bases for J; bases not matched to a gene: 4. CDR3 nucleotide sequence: TGCGCCAGCAGCCAAGTTTGGACTAGGACAGATACGCAGTATTTT. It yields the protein CASSQVWTRTDTQYF.

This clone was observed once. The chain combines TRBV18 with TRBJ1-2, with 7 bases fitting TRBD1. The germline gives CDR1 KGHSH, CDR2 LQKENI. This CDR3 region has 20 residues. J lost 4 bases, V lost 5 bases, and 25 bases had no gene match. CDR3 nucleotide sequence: TGTGCCAGCTCAGCACGGAACCCCCGGGACAGCAGTATAGGGGTCTATGGCTACACCTTC. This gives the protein CASSARNPRDSSIGVYGYTF.

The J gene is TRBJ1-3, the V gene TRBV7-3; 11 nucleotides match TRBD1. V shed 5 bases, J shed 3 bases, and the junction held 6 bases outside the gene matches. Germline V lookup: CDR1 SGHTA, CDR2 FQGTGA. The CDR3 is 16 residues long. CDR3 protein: CASSPGQGAGGNTIYF. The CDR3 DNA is TGTGCCAGCAGCCCTGGACAGGGGGCAGGTGGAAACACCATATATTTT.

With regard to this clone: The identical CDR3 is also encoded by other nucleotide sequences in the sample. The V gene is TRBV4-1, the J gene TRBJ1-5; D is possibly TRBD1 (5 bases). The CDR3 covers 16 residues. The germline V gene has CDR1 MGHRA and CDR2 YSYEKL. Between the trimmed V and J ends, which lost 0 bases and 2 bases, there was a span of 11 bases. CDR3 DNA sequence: TGCGCCAGCAGCCAAGATGGGGGGATCGGCAATCAGCCCCAGCATTTT. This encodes CASSQDGGIGNQPQHF.

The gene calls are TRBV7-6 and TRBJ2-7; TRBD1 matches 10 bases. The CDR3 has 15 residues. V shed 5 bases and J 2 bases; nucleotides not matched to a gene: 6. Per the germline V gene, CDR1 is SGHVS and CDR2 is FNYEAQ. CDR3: CASSPGTGEPYEQYF. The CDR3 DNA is TGTGCCAGCAGCCCAGGGACAGGGGAGCCCTACGAGCAGTACTTC.

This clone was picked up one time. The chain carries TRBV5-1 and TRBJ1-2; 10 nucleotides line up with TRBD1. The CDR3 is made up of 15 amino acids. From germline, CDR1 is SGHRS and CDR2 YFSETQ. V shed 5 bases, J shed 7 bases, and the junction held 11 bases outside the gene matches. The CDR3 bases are TGCGCCAGCAGACCCACCCCCGGGACAGGGGCTGGCTACACCTTC. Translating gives CASRPTPGTGAGYTF. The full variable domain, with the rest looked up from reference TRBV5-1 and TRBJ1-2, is KAGVTQTPRYLIKTRGQQVTLSCSPISGHRSVSWYQQTPGQGLQFLFEYFSETQRNKGNFPGRFSGRQFSNSRSEMNVSTLELGDSALYLCASRPTPGTGAGYTFGSGTRLTVV.

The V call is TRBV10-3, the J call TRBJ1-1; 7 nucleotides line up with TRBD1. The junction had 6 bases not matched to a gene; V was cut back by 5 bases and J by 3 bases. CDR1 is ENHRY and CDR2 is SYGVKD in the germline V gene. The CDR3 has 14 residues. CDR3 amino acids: CAISSGGRDTEAFF. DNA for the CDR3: TGTGCCATCAGTTCAGGGGGTCGAGACACTGAAGCTTTCTTT.

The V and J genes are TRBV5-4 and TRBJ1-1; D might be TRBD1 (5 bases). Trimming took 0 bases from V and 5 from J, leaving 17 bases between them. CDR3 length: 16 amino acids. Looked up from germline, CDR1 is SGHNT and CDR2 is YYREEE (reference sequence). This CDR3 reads CASSLGGGWGWTEAFF. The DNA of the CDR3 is TGTGCCAGCAGCTTGGGTGGAGGATGGGGCTGGACTGAAGCTTTCTTT.

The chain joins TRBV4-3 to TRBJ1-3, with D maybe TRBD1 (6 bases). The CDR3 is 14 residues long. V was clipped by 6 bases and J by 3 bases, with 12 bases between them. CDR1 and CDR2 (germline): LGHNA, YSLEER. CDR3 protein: CASSMGAFGNTIYF. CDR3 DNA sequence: TGCGCCAGCAGTATGGGGGCGTTTGGAAACACCATATATTTT.

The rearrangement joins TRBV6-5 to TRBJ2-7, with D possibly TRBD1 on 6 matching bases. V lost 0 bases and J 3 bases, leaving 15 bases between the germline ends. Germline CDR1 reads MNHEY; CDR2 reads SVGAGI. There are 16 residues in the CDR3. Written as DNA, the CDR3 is TGTGCCAGCAGTTACTCCGGAACAGGGCCAATCTACGAGCAGTACTTC. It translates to CASSYSGTGPIYEQYF.

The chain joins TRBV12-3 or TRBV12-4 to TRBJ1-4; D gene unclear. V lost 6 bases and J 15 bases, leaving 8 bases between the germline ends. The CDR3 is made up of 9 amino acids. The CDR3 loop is CASSSPLFF. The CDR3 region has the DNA TGTGCCAGCAGCTCGCCCTTGTTTTTT.

DNA of the CDR3: TGTGCCAGCTCATCCCGATCAGAGAACACTGAAGCTTTCTTT. Its protein product is CASSSRSENTEAFF. The V and J genes are TRBV18 and TRBJ1-1; D is uncertain. The CDR3 covers 14 residues. Trimming took off 5 bases at V and 1 base at J, with 11 bases between the two ends. Germline assignment: CDR1 KGHSH and CDR2 LQKENI.

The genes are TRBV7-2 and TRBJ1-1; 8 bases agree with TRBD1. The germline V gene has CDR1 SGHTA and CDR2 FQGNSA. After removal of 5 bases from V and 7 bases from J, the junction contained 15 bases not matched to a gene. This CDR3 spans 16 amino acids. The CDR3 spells CASSPRGIDRGYEAFF. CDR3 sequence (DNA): TGTGCCAGCAGCCCCCGGGGTATAGACAGGGGATATGAAGCTTTCTTT.

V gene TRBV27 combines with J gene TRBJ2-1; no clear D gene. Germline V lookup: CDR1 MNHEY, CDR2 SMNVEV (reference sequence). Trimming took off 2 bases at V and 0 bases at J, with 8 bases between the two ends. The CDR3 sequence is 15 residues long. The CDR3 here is CASSLNPSSYNEQFF. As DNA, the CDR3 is TGTGCCAGCAGTTTAAATCCGAGCTCCTACAATGAGCAGTTCTTC.

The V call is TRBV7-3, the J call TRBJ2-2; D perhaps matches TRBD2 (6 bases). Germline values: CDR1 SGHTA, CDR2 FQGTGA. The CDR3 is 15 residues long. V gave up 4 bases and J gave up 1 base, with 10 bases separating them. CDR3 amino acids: CASSSMGGNTGELFF. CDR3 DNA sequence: TGTGCCAGCAGCTCAATGGGGGGGAACACCGGGGAGCTGTTTTTT.

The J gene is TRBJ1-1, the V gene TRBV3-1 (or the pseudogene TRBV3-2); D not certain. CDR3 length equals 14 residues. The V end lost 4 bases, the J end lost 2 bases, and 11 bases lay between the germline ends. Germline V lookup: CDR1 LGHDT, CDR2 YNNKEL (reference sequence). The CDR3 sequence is CASSPQYHNTEAFF. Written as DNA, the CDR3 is TGTGCCAGCAGCCCCCAGTACCACAACACTGAAGCTTTCTTT.